This TCR beta chain derives from a study of shared clonotypes between healthy human individuals. The CDR3 is 14 amino acids. Trimming shortened V by 0 bases and J by 8 bases, and 12 bases separated the two germline ends. CDR1 and CDR2 from the germline V gene are SGDLS and YYNGEE. Assay runs were performed at deep level. Measured with immunoSEQ multiplex PCR; TCRdb has only the in-frame clones, and not every one. The sample holds approximately 2.5 million clones, 90% to 95% seen once. The TCR originated in a man in his late teens or twenties in good health. Some clones in this sample may be carry-over from other donors' samples. The chain links TRBV9 to TRBJ1-3; D gene unclear. Sequenced input: naive CD4+ T cells from PBMCs. Subset: CD45RA+ positively selected. This CDR3 is CASSVAGSEDTIYF. The CDR3 DNA is TGTGCCAGCAGCGTAGCTGGATCCGAGGACACCATATATTTT.